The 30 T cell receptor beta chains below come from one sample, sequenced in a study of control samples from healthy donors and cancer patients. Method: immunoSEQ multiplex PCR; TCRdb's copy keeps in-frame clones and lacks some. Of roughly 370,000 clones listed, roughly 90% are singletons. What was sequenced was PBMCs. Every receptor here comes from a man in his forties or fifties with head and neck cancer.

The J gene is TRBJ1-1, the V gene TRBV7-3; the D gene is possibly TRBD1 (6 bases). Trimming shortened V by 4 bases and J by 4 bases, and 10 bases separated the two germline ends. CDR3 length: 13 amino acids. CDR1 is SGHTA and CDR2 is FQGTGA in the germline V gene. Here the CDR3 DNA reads TGTGCCAGCAGCTGGGGGGCGGGCACTGAAGCTTTCTTT. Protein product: CASSWGAGTEAFF.

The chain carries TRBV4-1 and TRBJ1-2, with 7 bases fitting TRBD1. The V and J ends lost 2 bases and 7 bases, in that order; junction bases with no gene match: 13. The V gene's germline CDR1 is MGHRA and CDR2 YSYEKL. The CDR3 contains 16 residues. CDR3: CASSQPTGSLQSGYTF. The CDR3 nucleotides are TGCGCCAGCAGCCAACCGACAGGGTCCCTCCAGAGTGGCTACACCTTC.

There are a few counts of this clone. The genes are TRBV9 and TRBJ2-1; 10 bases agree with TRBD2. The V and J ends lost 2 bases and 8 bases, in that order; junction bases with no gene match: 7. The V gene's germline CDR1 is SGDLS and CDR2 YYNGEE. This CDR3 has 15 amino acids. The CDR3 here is CASSVSSGSYDEQFF. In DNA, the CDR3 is TGTGCCAGCAGCGTTTCTAGCGGGAGTTACGATGAGCAGTTCTTC.

As DNA, the CDR3 is TGTGCCTGGAAAGGACCCGGTGGCTATGGCTACACCTTC. This translates into CAWKGPGGYGYTF. The gene calls are TRBV30 and TRBJ1-2; D remains unclear. The CDR3 loop spans 13 amino acids. The V gene's germline CDR1 is GTSNPN and CDR2 SVGIG (reference sequence). V was pared by 4 bases and J by 4 bases, with 13 bases between.

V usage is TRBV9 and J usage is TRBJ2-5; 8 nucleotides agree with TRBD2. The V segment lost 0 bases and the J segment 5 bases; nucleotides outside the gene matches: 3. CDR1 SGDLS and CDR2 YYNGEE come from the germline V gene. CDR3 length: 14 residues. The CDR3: CASSVVSGGETQYF. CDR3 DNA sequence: TGTGCCAGCAGCGTAGTATCGGGAGGGGAGACCCAGTACTTC.

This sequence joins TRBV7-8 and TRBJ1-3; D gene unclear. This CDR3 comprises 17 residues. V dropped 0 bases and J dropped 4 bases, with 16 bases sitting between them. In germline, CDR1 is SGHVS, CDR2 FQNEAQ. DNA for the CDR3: TGTGCCAGCAGCTTAGCCGGATCAAGAGCTCTCGGAAACACCATATATTTT. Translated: CASSLAGSRALGNTIYF.

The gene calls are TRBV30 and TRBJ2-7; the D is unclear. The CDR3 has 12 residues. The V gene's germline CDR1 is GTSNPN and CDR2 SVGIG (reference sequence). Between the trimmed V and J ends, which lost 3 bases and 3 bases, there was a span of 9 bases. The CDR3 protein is CAWRARRYEQYF. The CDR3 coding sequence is TGTGCCTGGAGAGCCCGCCGCTACGAGCAGTACTTC.

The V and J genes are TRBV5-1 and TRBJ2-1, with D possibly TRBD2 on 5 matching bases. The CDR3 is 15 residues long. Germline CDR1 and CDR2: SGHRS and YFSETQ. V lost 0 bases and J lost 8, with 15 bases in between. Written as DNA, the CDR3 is TGCGCCAGCAGCTTGGAGGACTCTGTTATCGATGAGCAGTTCTTC. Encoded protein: CASSLEDSVIDEQFF. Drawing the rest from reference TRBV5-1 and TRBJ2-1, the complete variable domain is KAGVTQTPRYLIKTRGQQVTLSCSPISGHRSVSWYQQTPGQGLQFLFEYFSETQRNKGNFPGRFSGRQFSNSRSEMNVSTLELGDSALYLCASSLEDSVIDEQFFGPGTRLTVL.

As DNA, the CDR3 is TGTGCCAGCAGCCAAAACGGGGGGTTGGAAGGCTACACCTTC. It yields the protein CASSQNGGLEGYTF. The chain joins TRBV7-2 to TRBJ1-2, with a possible D match to TRBD1 (5 bases). V lost 5 bases, J lost 8 bases, and 18 bases lay in between. There are 14 residues in the CDR3. Germline V gene sequence: CDR1 SGHTA, CDR2 FQGNSA.

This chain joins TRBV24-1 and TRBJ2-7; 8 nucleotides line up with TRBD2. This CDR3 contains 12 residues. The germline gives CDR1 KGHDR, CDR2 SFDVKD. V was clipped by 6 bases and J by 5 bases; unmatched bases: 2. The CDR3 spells CATSPGGDEQYF. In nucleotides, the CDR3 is TGTGCCACCAGTCCGGGAGGGGACGAGCAGTACTTC.

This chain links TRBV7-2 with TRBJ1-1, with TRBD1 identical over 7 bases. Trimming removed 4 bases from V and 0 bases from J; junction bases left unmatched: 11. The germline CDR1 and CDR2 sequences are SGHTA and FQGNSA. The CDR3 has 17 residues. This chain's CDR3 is CASSSRGSLHLNTEAFF. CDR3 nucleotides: TGTGCCAGCAGCTCCAGGGGGTCGTTGCATCTGAACACTGAAGCTTTCTTT. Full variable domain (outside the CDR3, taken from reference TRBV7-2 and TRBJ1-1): GAGVSQSPSNKVTEKGKDVELRCDPISGHTALYWYRQSLGQGLEFLIYFQGNSAPDKSGLPSDRFSAERTGGSVSTLTIQRTQQEDSAVYLCASSSRGSLHLNTEAFFGQGTRLTVV.

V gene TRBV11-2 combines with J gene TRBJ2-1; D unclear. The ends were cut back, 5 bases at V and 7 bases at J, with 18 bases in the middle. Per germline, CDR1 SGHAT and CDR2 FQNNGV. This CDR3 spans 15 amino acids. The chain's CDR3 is CASSTNRAPLNEQFF. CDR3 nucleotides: TGTGCCAGCAGCACCAACCGGGCTCCCCTAAATGAGCAGTTCTTC.

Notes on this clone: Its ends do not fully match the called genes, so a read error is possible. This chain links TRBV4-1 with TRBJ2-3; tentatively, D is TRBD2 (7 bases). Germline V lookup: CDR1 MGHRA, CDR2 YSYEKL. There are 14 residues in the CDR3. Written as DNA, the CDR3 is TGCGCCAGCAGCCTGGGGGGGGGCACCGATACGCAGTATTTT. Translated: CASSLGGGTDTQYF.

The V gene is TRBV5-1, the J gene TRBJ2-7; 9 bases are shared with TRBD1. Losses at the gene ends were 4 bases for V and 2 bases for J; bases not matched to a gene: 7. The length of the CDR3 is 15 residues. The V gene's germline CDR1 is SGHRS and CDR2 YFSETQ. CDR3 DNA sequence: TGCGCCAGCAGCCCACGGACAGGGGACGCCTACGAGCAGTACTTC. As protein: CASSPRTGDAYEQYF.

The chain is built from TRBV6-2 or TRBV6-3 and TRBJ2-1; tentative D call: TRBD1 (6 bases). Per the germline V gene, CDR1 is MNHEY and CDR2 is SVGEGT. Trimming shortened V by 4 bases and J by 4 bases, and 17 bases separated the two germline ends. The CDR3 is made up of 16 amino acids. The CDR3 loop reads CASSFPGQGSYNEQFF. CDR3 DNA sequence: TGTGCCAGCAGTTTCCCCGGGCAGGGGTCGTACAATGAGCAGTTCTTC.

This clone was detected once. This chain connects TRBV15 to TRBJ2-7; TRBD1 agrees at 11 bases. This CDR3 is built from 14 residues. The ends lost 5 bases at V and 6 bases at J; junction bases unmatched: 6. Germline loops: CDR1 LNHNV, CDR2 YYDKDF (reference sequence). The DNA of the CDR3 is TGTGCCACCAGCTCCGGACAGGGGGCTGGCGAGCAGTACTTC. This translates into CATSSGQGAGEQYF.

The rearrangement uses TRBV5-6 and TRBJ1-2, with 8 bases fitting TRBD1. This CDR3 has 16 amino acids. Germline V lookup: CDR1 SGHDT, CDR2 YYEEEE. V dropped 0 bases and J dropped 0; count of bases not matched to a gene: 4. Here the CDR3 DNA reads TGTGCCAGCAGCTTGGCTTTACAGGGGGCTAACTATGGCTACACCTTC. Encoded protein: CASSLALQGANYGYTF.

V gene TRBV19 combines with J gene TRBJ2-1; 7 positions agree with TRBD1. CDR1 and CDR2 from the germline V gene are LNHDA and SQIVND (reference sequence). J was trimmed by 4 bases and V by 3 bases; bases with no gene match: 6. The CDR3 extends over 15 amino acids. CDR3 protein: CASSMTGLSYNEQFF. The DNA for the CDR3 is TGTGCCAGTAGTATGACAGGGTTAAGTTACAATGAGCAGTTCTTC.

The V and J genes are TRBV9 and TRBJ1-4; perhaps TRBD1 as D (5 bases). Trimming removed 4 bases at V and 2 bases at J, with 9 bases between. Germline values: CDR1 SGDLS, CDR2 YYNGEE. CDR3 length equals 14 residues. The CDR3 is CASSLAGTNEKLFF. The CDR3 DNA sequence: TGTGCCAGCAGCCTCGCAGGGACTAATGAAAAACTGTTTTTT.

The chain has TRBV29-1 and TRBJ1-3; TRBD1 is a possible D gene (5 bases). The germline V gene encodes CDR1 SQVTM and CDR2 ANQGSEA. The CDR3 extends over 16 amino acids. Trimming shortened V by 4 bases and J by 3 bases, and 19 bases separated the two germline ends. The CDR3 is CSVGTSGGSDGNTIYF. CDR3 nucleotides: TGCAGCGTTGGCACATCGGGGGGGAGTGATGGAAACACCATATATTTT.

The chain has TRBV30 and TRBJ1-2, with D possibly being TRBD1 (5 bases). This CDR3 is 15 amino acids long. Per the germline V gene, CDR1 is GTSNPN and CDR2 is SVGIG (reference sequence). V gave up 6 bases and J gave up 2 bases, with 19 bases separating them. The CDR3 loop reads CACASLGRGNYGYTF. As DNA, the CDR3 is TGTGCCTGTGCCTCGCTGGGGCGGGGCAACTATGGCTACACCTTC.

The CDR3 DNA reads as TGCGCCAGCAGCCAAGATTGGGGAGTCACCTACGAGCAGTACTTC. Its translation: CASSQDWGVTYEQYF. The V gene is TRBV4-3, the J gene TRBJ2-7; a weak D match, TRBD2 (5 bases). Deletions cut 0 bases from V and 2 bases from J, with 11 bases between. The CDR3 sequence is 15 residues long. Germline V lookup: CDR1 LGHNA, CDR2 YSLEER.

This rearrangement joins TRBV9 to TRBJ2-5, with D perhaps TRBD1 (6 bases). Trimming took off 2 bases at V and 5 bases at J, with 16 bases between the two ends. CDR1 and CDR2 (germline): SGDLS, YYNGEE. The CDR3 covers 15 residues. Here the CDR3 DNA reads TGTGCCAGCAGCGTCAGGCAGGGGCTCGGGGAGACCCAGTACTTC. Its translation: CASSVRQGLGETQYF. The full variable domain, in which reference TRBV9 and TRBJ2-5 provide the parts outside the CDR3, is DSGVTQTPKHLITATGQRVTLRCSPRSGDLSVYWYQQSLDQGLQFLIQYYNGEERAKGNILERFSAQQFPDLHSELNLSSLELGDSALYFCASSVRQGLGETQYFGPGTRLLVL.

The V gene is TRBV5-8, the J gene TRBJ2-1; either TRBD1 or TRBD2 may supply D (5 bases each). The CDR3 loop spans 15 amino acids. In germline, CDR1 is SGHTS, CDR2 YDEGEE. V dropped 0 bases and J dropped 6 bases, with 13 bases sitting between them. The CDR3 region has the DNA TGTGCCAGCAGCTTGGCCGGGGCTCTTCTCAATGAGCAGTTCTTC. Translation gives CASSLAGALLNEQFF. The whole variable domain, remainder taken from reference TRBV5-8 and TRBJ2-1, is EAGVTQSPTHLIKTRGQQATLRCSPISGHTSVYWYQQALGLGLQFLLWYDEGEERNRGNFPPRFSGRQFPNYSSELNVNALELEDSALYLCASSLAGALLNEQFFGPGTRLTVL.

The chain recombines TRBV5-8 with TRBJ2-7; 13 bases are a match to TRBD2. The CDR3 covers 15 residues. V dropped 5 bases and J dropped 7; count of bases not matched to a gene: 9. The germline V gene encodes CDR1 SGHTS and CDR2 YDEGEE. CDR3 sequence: CASSWAGTSGIEQYF. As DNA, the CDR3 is TGTGCCAGCAGTTGGGCCGGGACTAGCGGGATTGAGCAGTACTTC.

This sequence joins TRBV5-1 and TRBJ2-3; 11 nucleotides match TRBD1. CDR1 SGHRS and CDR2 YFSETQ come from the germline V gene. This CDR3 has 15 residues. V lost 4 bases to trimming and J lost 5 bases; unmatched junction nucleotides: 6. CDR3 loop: CASSPGQGVVDTQYF. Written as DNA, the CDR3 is TGCGCCAGCAGCCCGGGACAGGGGGTTGTAGATACGCAGTATTTT.

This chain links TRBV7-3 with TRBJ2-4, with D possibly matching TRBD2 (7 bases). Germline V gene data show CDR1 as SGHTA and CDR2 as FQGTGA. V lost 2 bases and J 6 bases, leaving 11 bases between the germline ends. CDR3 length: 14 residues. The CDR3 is CASSLSGGANIQYF. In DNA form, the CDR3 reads TGTGCCAGCAGCTTATCGGGGGGCGCAAACATTCAGTACTTC.

The CDR3 nucleotides read TGTGCCAGCACATTGGGGGCTGAGACCCAGTACTTC. Translating it yields CASTLGAETQYF. The rearrangement joins TRBV2 to TRBJ2-5; D might be TRBD1 (6 bases). Between the trimmed V and J ends, which lost 7 bases and 5 bases, there was a span of 11 bases. Per the germline V gene, CDR1 is SNHLY and CDR2 is FYNNEI. The CDR3 is 12 amino acids.

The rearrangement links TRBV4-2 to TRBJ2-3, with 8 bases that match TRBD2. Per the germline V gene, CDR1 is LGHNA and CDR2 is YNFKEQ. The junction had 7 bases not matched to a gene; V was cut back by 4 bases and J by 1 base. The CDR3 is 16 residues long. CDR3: CASSRYGLAGTDTQYF. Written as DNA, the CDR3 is TGTGCCAGCAGCCGATACGGACTAGCCGGCACAGATACGCAGTATTTT.

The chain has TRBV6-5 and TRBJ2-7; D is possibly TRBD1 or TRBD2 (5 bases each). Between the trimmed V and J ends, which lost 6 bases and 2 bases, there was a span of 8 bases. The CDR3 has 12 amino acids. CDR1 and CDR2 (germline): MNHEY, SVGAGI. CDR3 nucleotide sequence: TGTGCCAGCAGGGGGGTCCCCTACGAGCAGTACTTC. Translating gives CASRGVPYEQYF.